A single sample gave rise to the 19 T cell receptor beta chains below, sequenced in a study of blood T cell repertoires in COVID-19. Using immunoSEQ multiplex PCR, the repertoire was profiled, and TCRdb retains in-frame clones only, with some absent. In the table there are some 250,000 clones, 88% of which are singletons. Specimen: peripheral blood. These receptors were collected from a woman aged 40 to 50 who had recovered from COVID-19.

The rearrangement links TRBV30 to TRBJ2-5, with a possible D match to TRBD1 (6 bases). Germline lookup yields CDR1 GTSNPN and CDR2 SVGIG (reference sequence). This CDR3 is 14 amino acids long. V gave up 5 bases and J gave up 6 bases, with 19 bases separating them. This chain's CDR3 is CAWVNTGRLQTQYF. In nucleotides, the CDR3 is TGTGCCTGGGTCAACACAGGGCGCCTGCAGACCCAGTACTTC. The variable domain in full, with the rest retrieved from reference TRBV30 and TRBJ2-5, is SQTIHQWPATLVQPVGSPLSLECTVEGTSNPNLYWYRQAAGRGLQLLFYSVGIGQISSEVPQNLSASRPQDRQFILSSKKLLLSDSGFYLCAWVNTGRLQTQYFGPGTRLLVL.

The chain combines TRBV5-1 with TRBJ1-3, with TRBD1 identical over 7 bases. CDR3 size: 16 residues. V dropped 3 bases and J dropped 4; count of bases not matched to a gene: 10. The germline CDR1 and CDR2 sequences are SGHRS and YFSETQ. This chain's CDR3 is CASSYGVTGPGNTIYF. The CDR3 DNA is TGCGCCAGCAGCTATGGGGTGACAGGGCCGGGAAACACCATATATTTT.

The gene calls are TRBV19 and TRBJ1-1, with 10 bases matching TRBD1. CDR1 LNHDA and CDR2 SQIVND come from the germline V gene (reference sequence). This CDR3 has 16 residues. The trim removed 5 bases at V and 2 bases at J, leaving 8 bases unmatched. This chain's CDR3 is CASSPWDRGTNTEAFF. As DNA, the CDR3 is TGTGCCAGTAGTCCGTGGGACAGGGGAACTAACACTGAAGCTTTCTTT.

The V and J genes are TRBV24-1 and TRBJ1-5; 7 bases are a match to TRBD1. The germline V gene encodes CDR1 KGHDR and CDR2 SFDVKD. With V trimmed by 4 bases and J by 1 base, 3 bases remained unmatched. This CDR3 has 15 residues. Here the CDR3 DNA reads TGTGCCACCAGTGACCAGACAGGGAGCAATCAGCCCCAGCATTTT. Translated: CATSDQTGSNQPQHF.

The chain combines TRBV4-1 with TRBJ2-1; 7 bases map to TRBD2. This CDR3 contains 17 residues. V dropped 0 bases and J dropped 2; count of bases not matched to a gene: 7. Germline CDR1 is MGHRA and CDR2 is YSYEKL. CDR3 sequence: CASSQDRPAGTYNEQFF. The CDR3 DNA is TGCGCCAGCAGCCAAGATAGACCAGCGGGGACCTACAATGAGCAGTTCTTC.

This clone has a single count. This chain uses TRBV5-4 with TRBJ1-6; D may be TRBD1 (5 bases). Germline V gene lookup returns CDR1 SGHNT and CDR2 YYREEE (reference sequence). The CDR3 sequence is 13 residues long. V was clipped by 6 bases and J by 8 bases, with 12 bases between them. CDR3 protein: CASKDGGDSPLHF. The CDR3 DNA is TGTGCCAGCAAAGACGGGGGGGATTCACCCCTCCACTTT.

This chain links TRBV3-1 (or the pseudogene TRBV3-2) with TRBJ1-2; D perhaps matches TRBD1 (6 bases). This CDR3 region has 13 residues. Trimming stripped 1 base from V and 4 bases from J, with 7 bases between. Per germline, CDR1 LGHDT and CDR2 YNNKEL (reference sequence). Written as DNA, the CDR3 is TGTGCCAGCAGCCAAGGGGGGCCCTATGGCTACACCTTC. It encodes CASSQGGPYGYTF.

The gene calls are TRBV6-5 and TRBJ1-2; D is possibly TRBD1 (5 bases). The length of the CDR3 is 12 residues. Trimming pared 7 bases from V and 3 bases from J, leaving 9 bases between. CDR1 is MNHEY, CDR2 SVGAGI, per germline. CDR3 amino acids: CASNRQDYGYTF. CDR3 DNA sequence: TGTGCCAGCAACAGGCAAGACTATGGCTACACCTTC.

This rearrangement joins TRBV6-5 to TRBJ2-7; 7 nucleotides align to TRBD2. Germline trimming cut 3 bases from V and 4 bases from J; bases unmatched to any gene: 3. This CDR3 is built from 13 residues. Germline CDR1 MNHEY, CDR2 SVGAGI. The CDR3 DNA is TGTGCCAGCAGTTATAGGGAGGGGTACGAGCAGTACGTC. Its translation: CASSYREGYEQYV.

This chain joins TRBV4-1 and TRBJ2-1, with 15 positions matching TRBD2. CDR1 and CDR2 (germline): MGHRA, YSYEKL. Trimming removed 4 bases from V and 9 bases from J; junction bases left unmatched: 10. CDR3 length equals 17 residues. CDR3 nucleotide sequence: TGCGCCAGCAGCCTAGGACTAGCGGGAGGGCCGTCAGCTGAGCAGTTCTTC. Its translation: CASSLGLAGGPSAEQFF.

The chain uses TRBV5-4 and TRBJ2-3; 7 bases are shared with TRBD2. The CDR3 is 16 residues long. Germline CDR1 is SGHNT and CDR2 is YYREEE (reference sequence). V was clipped by 1 base and J by 4 bases; unmatched bases: 9. The CDR3 sequence is CASSLWVVGGADTQYF. For the CDR3, the DNA is TGTGCCAGCAGCTTGTGGGTAGTTGGGGGGGCAGATACGCAGTATTTT.

A single count supports this clone. J is TRBJ2-1 and V is TRBV2, with 9 bases that match TRBD1. The CDR3 has 13 amino acids. Germline V lookup: CDR1 SNHLY, CDR2 FYNNEI. Trimming cost V 7 bases and J 8 bases; bases outside gene matches: 6. The CDR3 spells CASKQGAGDEQFF. Here the CDR3 DNA reads TGTGCCAGCAAACAGGGGGCCGGGGATGAGCAGTTCTTC. The entire variable domain, with the rest obtained from reference TRBV2 and TRBJ2-1, is as follows: EPEVTQTPSHQVTQMGQEVILRCVPISNHLYFYWYRQILGQKVEFLVSFYNNEISEKSEIFDDQFSVERPDGSNFTLKIRSTKLEDSAMYFCASKQGAGDEQFFGPGTRLTVL.

The chain links TRBV19 to TRBJ1-4; 11 bases match TRBD1. J gave up 5 bases and V 6 bases, and 8 bases lay outside the gene matches. Germline V gene data show CDR1 as LNHDA and CDR2 as SQIVND (reference sequence). The CDR3 is made up of 16 amino acids. This chain's CDR3 is CASRPGGQGGNEKLFF. The CDR3 DNA is TGTGCCAGTAGGCCGGGGGGACAGGGGGGAAATGAAAAACTGTTTTTT.

This chain uses TRBV6-5 with TRBJ1-1; tentatively, D is TRBD1 (5 bases). The CDR3 contains 15 residues. V lost 2 bases and J lost 1, with 11 bases in between. CDR1 is MNHEY and CDR2 is SVGAGI in the germline V gene. The CDR3 reads CASSYGGAPNTEAFF. CDR3 in DNA: TGTGCCAGCAGTTACGGTGGGGCCCCGAACACTGAAGCTTTCTTT.

The chain employs TRBV5-4 and TRBJ1-1; TRBD1 matches at 7 bases. Germline V gene data show CDR1 as SGHNT and CDR2 as YYREEE (reference sequence). Trimming took 4 bases from V and 6 from J; bases not matched to a gene: 12. This CDR3 has 15 amino acids. The DNA for the CDR3 is TGTGCCAGCAGCCCAAGGGACAGATATGGGGCTGAAGCTTTCTTT. Translation: CASSPRDRYGAEAFF. Complete variable domain (other parts from reference TRBV5-4 and TRBJ1-1): ETGVTQSPTHLIKTRGQQVTLRCSSQSGHNTVSWYQQALGQGPQFIFQYYREEENGRGNFPPRFSGLQFPNYSSELNVNALELDDSALYLCASSPRDRYGAEAFFGQGTRLTVV.

The chain couples TRBV6-5 to TRBJ1-5, with 7 bases lining up with TRBD1. The CDR3 is 15 amino acids. V trimming: 5 bases; J trimming: 0 bases; junction bases outside the gene matches: 4. Germline values: CDR1 MNHEY, CDR2 SVGAGI. CDR3 sequence reads: CASSPQGHSNQPQHF. In DNA, the CDR3 is TGTGCCAGCAGTCCACAGGGGCATAGCAATCAGCCCCAGCATTTT.

The J gene is TRBJ2-3, the V gene TRBV6-1, with D maybe TRBD1 (5 bases). CDR3 length: 16 residues. Trimming removed 3 bases from V and 0 bases from J, with 13 bases in between. Germline-derived CDR1 and CDR2 are MNHNS and SASEGT. The chain's CDR3 is CASSERQGTSTDTQYF. The CDR3 nucleotides are TGTGCCAGCAGTGAGCGGCAGGGCACTAGCACAGATACGCAGTATTTT.

CDR3 region: CATRRDASYNEQFF. The CDR3 region has the DNA TGTGCCACCCGGCGGGACGCCTCCTACAATGAGCAGTTCTTC. The chain joins TRBV15 to TRBJ2-1; D is possibly TRBD2 (6 bases). CDR1 is LNHNV, CDR2 YYDKDF, per germline (reference sequence). V lost 8 bases, J lost 0 bases, and 11 bases lay in between. The CDR3 loop spans 14 amino acids.

This chain joins TRBV9 and TRBJ1-2, with D unclear. From germline, CDR1 is SGDLS and CDR2 YYNGEE. CDR3 length: 16 amino acids. Trimming stripped 0 bases from V and 0 bases from J, with 12 bases between. The CDR3 nucleotides are TGTGCCAGCAGCGTAGGGTCCCCCTTAGCTAACTATGGCTACACCTTC. Protein sequence: CASSVGSPLANYGYTF. The full variable domain, its missing parts supplied by reference TRBV9 and TRBJ1-2, is DSGVTQTPKHLITATGQRVTLRCSPRSGDLSVYWYQQSLDQGLQFLIQYYNGEERAKGNILERFSAQQFPDLHSELNLSSLELGDSALYFCASSVGSPLANYGYTFGSGTRLTVV.